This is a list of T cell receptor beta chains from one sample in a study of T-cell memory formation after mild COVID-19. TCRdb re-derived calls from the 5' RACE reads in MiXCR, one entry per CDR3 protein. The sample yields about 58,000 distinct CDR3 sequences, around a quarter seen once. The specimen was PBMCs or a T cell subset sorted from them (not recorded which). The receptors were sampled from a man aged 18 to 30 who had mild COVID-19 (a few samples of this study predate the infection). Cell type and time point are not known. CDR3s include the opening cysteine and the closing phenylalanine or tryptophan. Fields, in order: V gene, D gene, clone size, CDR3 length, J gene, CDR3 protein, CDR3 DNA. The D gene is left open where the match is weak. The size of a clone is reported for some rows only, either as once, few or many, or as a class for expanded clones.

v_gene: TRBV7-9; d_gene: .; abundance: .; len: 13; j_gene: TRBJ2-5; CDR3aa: CASGTGVRETQYF; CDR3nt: TGTGCCAGCGGGACGGGGGTCCGAGAGACCCAGTACTTC
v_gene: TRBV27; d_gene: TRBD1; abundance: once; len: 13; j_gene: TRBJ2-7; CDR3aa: CASRRDRGGEQYF; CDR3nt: TGTGCCAGCCGGAGGGACAGGGGAGGCGAGCAGTACTTC
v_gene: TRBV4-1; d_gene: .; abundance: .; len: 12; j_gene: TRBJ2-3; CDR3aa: CASSQAQRTQYF; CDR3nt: TGCGCCAGCAGCCAAGCCCAACGGACGCAGTATTTT
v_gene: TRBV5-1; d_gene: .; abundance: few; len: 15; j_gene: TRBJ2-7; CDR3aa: CASSSVGDRTYEQYF; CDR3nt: TGCGCCAGCAGCAGCGTAGGGGATAGGACCTACGAGCAGTACTTC
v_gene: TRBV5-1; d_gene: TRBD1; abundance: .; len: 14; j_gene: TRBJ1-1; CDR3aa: CASSNRGQNTEAFF; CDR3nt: TGCGCCAGCAGCAACAGGGGGCAGAACACTGAAGCTTTCTTT
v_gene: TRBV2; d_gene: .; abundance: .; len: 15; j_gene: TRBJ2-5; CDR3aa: CASSDWVGEQETQYF; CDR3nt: TGTGCCAGCAGTGATTGGGTAGGGGAGCAAGAGACCCAGTACTTC
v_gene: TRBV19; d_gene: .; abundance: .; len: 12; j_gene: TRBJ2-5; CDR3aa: CASYGGSETQYF; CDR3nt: TGTGCCAGTTACGGTGGGTCTGAGACCCAGTACTTC
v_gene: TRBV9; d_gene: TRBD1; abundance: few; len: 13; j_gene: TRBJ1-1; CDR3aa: CASSEGAATEAFF; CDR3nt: TGTGCCAGCAGCGAGGGGGCAGCCACTGAAGCTTTCTTT
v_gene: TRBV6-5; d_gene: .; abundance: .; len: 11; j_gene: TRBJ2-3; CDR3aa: CASTRADTQYF; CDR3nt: TGTGCCAGCACCCGTGCAGATACGCAGTATTTT
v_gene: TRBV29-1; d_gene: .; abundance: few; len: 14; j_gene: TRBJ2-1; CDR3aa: CSVEGGSSYNEQFF; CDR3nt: TGCAGCGTTGAGGGTGGGAGCTCCTACAATGAGCAGTTCTTC
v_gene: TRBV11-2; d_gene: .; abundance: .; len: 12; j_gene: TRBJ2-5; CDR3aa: CASSFAQETQYF; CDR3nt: TGTGCCAGCAGCTTTGCCCAAGAGACCCAGTACTTC
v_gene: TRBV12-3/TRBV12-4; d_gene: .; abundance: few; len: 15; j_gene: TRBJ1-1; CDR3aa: CASSPWTVGGTEAFF; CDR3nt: TGTGCCAGCAGTCCTTGGACAGTCGGAGGCACTGAAGCTTTCTTT
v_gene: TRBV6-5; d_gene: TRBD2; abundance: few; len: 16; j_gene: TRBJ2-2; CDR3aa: CASRPPGGSNTGELFF; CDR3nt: TGTGCCAGCAGGCCTCCGGGGGGATCGAACACCGGGGAGCTGTTTTTT
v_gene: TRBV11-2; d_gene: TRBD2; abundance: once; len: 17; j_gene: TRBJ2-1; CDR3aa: CASSQLAGNPTANEQFF; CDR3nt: TGTGCCAGCAGCCAACTAGCGGGGAATCCAACGGCCAATGAGCAGTTCTTC
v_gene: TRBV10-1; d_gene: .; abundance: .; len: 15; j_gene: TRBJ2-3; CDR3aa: CASSSGSHPTDTQYF; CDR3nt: TGCGCCAGCAGTTCAGGCTCCCACCCCACAGATACGCAGTATTTT
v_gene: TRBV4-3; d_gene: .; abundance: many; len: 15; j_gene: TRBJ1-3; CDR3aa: CASSQDGADGNTIYF; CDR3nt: TGCGCCAGCAGCCAAGATGGGGCGGATGGAAACACCATATATTTT
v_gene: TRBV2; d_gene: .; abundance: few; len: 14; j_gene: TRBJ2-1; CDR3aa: CASSVWGRNNEQFF; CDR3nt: TGTGCCAGCAGTGTATGGGGGCGAAACAATGAGCAGTTCTTC
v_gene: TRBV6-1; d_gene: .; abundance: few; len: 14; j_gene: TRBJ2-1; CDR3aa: CASRTDTSYNEQFF; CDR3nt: TGTGCCAGCAGGACAGATACCTCCTACAATGAGCAGTTCTTC
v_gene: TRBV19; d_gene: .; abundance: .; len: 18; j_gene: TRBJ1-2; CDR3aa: CASFGGGDQATANYGYTF; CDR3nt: TGTGCCAGTTTTGGGGGAGGGGACCAGGCGACCGCTAACTATGGCTACACCTTC
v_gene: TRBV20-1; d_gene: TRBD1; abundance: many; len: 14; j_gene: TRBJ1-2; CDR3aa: CSASLDRVPDGYTF; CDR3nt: TGCAGTGCTAGCTTGGACAGGGTCCCGGATGGCTACACCTTC
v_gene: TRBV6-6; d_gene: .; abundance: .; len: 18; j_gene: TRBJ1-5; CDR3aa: CATPPQRGQGYSNQPQHF; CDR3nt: TGTGCCACGCCTCCCCAGCGGGGGCAGGGATATAGCAATCAGCCCCAGCATTTT
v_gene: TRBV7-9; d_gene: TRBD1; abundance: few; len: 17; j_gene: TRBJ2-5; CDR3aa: CASSSLRTGRPQETQYF; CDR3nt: TGTGCCAGCAGCTCGTTACGGACAGGGCGGCCGCAAGAGACCCAGTACTTC
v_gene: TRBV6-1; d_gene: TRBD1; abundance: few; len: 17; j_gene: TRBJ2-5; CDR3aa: CASSPRTGQEYQETQYF; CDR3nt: TGTGCCAGCAGTCCACGGACAGGGCAGGAGTACCAAGAGACCCAGTACTTC
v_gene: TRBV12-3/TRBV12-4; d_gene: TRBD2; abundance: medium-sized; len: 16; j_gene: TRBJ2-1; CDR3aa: CASSFLAGGPYNEQFF; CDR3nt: TGTGCCAGCAGTTTCCTCGCGGGGGGGCCTTACAATGAGCAGTTCTTC
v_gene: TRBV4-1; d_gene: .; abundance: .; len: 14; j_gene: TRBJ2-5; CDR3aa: CASSQVALGETQYF; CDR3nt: TGCGCCAGCAGCCAAGTTGCGCTTGGAGAGACCCAGTACTTC
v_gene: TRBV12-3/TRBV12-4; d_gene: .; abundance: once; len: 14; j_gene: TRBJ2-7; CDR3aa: CASSLPDDPYEQYF; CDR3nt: TGTGCCAGCAGTTTACCGGACGACCCCTACGAGCAGTACTTC
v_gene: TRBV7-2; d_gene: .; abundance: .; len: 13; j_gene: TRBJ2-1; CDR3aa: CASTPSSSGEQFF; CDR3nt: TGTGCCAGCACCCCATCCAGCTCCGGTGAGCAGTTCTTC
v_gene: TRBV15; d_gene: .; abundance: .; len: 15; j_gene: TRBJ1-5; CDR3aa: CATSSGQGPHQPQHF; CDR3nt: TGTGCCACCAGCAGTGGTCAGGGTCCCCATCAGCCCCAGCATTTT
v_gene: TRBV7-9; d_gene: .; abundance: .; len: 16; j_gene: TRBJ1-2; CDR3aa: CASSDGLYSSNYGYTF; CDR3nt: TGTGCCAGCAGCGACGGCCTTTACAGTTCTAACTATGGCTACACCTTC
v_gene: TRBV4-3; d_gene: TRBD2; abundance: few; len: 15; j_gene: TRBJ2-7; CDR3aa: CASSPSEAGTYEQYF; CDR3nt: TGCGCCAGCTCTCCCAGTGAAGCGGGGACCTACGAGCAGTACTTC
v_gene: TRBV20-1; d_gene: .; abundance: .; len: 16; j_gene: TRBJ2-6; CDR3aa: CSARGTAISGANVLTF; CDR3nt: TGCAGTGCTAGAGGGACAGCAATCTCTGGGGCCAACGTCCTGACTTTC
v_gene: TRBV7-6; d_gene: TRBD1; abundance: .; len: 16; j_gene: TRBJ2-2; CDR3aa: CASSSMGQANTGELFF; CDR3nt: TGTGCCAGCTCCTCGATGGGACAGGCGAACACCGGGGAGCTGTTTTTT
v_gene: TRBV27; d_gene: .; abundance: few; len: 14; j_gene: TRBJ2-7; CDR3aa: CASSPSGAHYEQYF; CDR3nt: TGTGCCAGCAGTCCCTCGGGGGCTCACTACGAGCAGTACTTC